Below, one T cell receptor (beta chain) is given with its context. Its specificity is unknown. The sample is drawn from a study of lymphopenia after photon versus proton radiotherapy. CDR3 length: 16 amino acids. The germline V gene has CDR1 LNHDA and CDR2 SQIVND (reference sequence). Deletions cut 4 bases from V and 0 bases from J, with 13 bases between. The table came from immunoSEQ multiplex PCR; TCRdb's copy has only in-frame clones and leaves some out. The table records around 160,000 clones, around nine tenths of them present only once. Findings and limits, study-wide: Authors raise, but do not show, better survival with proton therapy.

The sample in question was peripheral blood, obtained from a patient treated with photon-based radiotherapy. V and J are TRBV19 and TRBJ2-1, with a weak D call TRBD2 (6 bases). The TCR comes from a man over 45 with gastric cancer. This chain's CDR3 is CASSTLAPSSYNEQFF. The CDR3 nucleotides are TGTGCCAGTAGTACCCTAGCGCCAAGCTCCTACAATGAGCAGTTCTTC.